This TCR beta chain appears in the sequencing data of a study of blood T cell repertoires in COVID-19. The V segment lost 0 bases and the J segment 8 bases; nucleotides outside the gene matches: 6. This CDR3 is built from 14 residues. Germline lookup yields CDR1 MNHEY and CDR2 SVGAGI. As processed by the authors: The authors estimated nucleated cell counts from reference gene primer amplification. Profiled with immunoSEQ multiplex PCR; TCRdb holds only in-frame clones, not every one. The D gene and trimming were derived from the DNA, and the V and J assignments and clone size from that table. The sample consists of roughly 140,000 clones, around nine tenths of them appearing once.

The sequencing input was peripheral blood. The chain recombines TRBV6-5 with TRBJ1-2; 7 nucleotides align to TRBD1. The origin of this receptor is a woman in her thirties or forties with acute or convalescent COVID-19. CDR3 sequence reads: CASSYSTGFRGYTF. The CDR3 DNA follows: TGTGCCAGCAGTTACTCGACAGGGTTTAGAGGCTACACCTTC.